What follows are 19 T cell receptor beta chains derived from one specimen sequenced in a study of molecular identifiers for immune sequencing clone quantification. Each CDR3 protein gets one entry after TCRdb re-called the PCR reads with MiXCR. The sample has 100,000 or so distinct CDR3 sequences, 36% seen once. The sample consisted of naive CD8+ T cells from blood, with Jurkat cell RNA spiked in. Regarding subset: FACS-sorted CD8+CD4-CCR7+CD45RA+ naive T cells. These receptors were obtained from a human donor in good health. Some libraries in this study had Jurkat cell RNA spiked in.

This clonotype was counted only a few times. This chain uses TRBV27 with TRBJ2-3, with D perhaps TRBD2 (5 bases). The V gene's germline CDR1 is MNHEY and CDR2 SMNVEV (reference sequence). Trimming removed 2 bases from V and 0 bases from J, with 12 bases in between. The CDR3 spans 16 residues. As DNA, the CDR3 is TGTGCCAGCAGTTTAGTCCTAGCCCTTAGCACAGATACGCAGTATTTT. This gives the protein CASSLVLALSTDTQYF.

About this clonotype: This sequence may be a read error, since a much larger clone differs from it by one base. This rearrangement joins TRBV9 to TRBJ1-5; maybe TRBD1 (5 bases). The V end lost 4 bases, the J end lost 6 bases, and 11 bases lay between the germline ends. CDR3 length equals 13 residues. The V gene's germline CDR1 is SGDLS and CDR2 YYNGEE. The CDR3 sequence is CASSPLGGQPQHF. For the CDR3, the DNA is TGTGCCAGCAGCCCTCTGGGGGGTCAGCCCCAGCATTTT.

This clonotype turned up a few times. The chain employs TRBV19 and TRBJ1-2; D might be TRBD1 (5 bases). The CDR3 has 15 amino acids. Trimming removed 7 bases at V and 6 bases at J, with 21 bases between. CDR1 is LNHDA, CDR2 SQIVND, per germline (reference sequence). CDR3 sequence: CASTPWEGRDDGYTF. The DNA of the CDR3 is TGTGCCAGTACCCCATGGGAGGGACGGGACGATGGCTACACCTTC.

This clonotype was detected a few times. The chain is built from TRBV15 and TRBJ2-1; perhaps TRBD2 as D (5 bases). V was cut by 8 bases and J by 3 bases, with 14 bases left in between. CDR1 and CDR2 (germline): LNHNV, YYDKDF (reference sequence). This CDR3 is 14 amino acids long. The chain's CDR3 is CATQKRGLYNEQFF. Written as DNA, the CDR3 is TGTGCCACCCAAAAAAGAGGGCTCTACAATGAGCAGTTCTTC.

This clonotype occurred many times. V gene TRBV19 combines with J gene TRBJ2-4; weak D call: TRBD1 (5 bases). Trimming pared 0 bases from V and 0 bases from J, leaving 9 bases between. Per the germline V gene, CDR1 is LNHDA and CDR2 is SQIVND (reference sequence). The CDR3 has 16 amino acids. CDR3 sequence reads: CASSIDPTEAKNIQYF. In DNA form, the CDR3 reads TGTGCCAGTAGTATAGATCCGACAGAAGCCAAAAACATTCAGTACTTC.

This clonotype has only one observation. A read error is possible here, since a much larger clone lies one base away. J is TRBJ2-3 and V is TRBV7-9, with D perhaps matching TRBD1 or TRBD2 (6 bases each). V was pared by 5 bases and J by 4 bases, with 16 bases between. This CDR3 is built from 15 residues. From germline, CDR1 is SEHNR and CDR2 FQNEAQ (reference sequence). The chain's CDR3 is CASSIVVGGPDTQYF. The CDR3 coding sequence is TGTGCCAGCAGCATAGTGGTCGGGGGCCCAGATACGCAGTATTTT.

CDR3 in amino acids: CASSLTGEDNSPLHF. CDR3 in DNA: TGCGCCAGCAGCTTGACAGGGGAAGATAATTCACCCCTCCACTTT. The rearrangement links TRBV5-1 to TRBJ1-6, with TRBD1 matching 7 bases. This CDR3 region has 15 residues. The germline V gene has CDR1 SGHRS and CDR2 YFSETQ. The ends lost 1 base at V and 5 bases at J; junction bases unmatched: 3.

The rearrangement links TRBV27 to TRBJ2-3, with 13 bases fitting TRBD2. The CDR3 sequence is 16 residues long. V trimming: 4 bases; J trimming: 4 bases; junction bases outside the gene matches: 5. Germline values: CDR1 MNHEY, CDR2 SMNVEV (reference sequence). CDR3 nucleotides: TGTGCCAGCAGTTGGATACTAGCGGGAGGGGCAGATACGCAGTATTTT. Translated: CASSWILAGGADTQYF.

This clonotype was seen a few times. The rearrangement uses TRBV19 and TRBJ1-5, with 12 bases lining up with TRBD1. In germline, CDR1 is LNHDA, CDR2 SQIVND (reference sequence). The trim removed 6 bases at V and 5 bases at J, leaving 8 bases unmatched. This CDR3 contains 16 residues. The DNA of the CDR3 is TGTGCCAGTAGCTACGGGGACAGGGGGCGTCATCAGCCCCAGCATTTT. The encoded protein is CASSYGDRGRHQPQHF.

This clonotype was seen more than once but under ten times. This sequence joins TRBV7-9 and TRBJ2-1, with D possibly being TRBD2 (6 bases). Germline V CDR1 and CDR2: SEHNR, FQNEAQ (reference sequence). V lost 3 bases, J lost 1 base, and 13 bases lay in between. CDR3 length: 16 amino acids. The DNA for the CDR3 is TGTGCCAGCAGCTTTTTGAGCGGGTTTTCCTACAATGAGCAGTTCTTC. It codes for CASSFLSGFSYNEQFF.

About this clonotype: A much larger clone differs by one base, so this may be a read error. The rearrangement joins TRBV29-1 to TRBJ1-4; tentative D call: TRBD1 (6 bases). Germline assignment: CDR1 SQVTM and CDR2 ANQGSEA. The CDR3 runs 15 residues. In DNA form, the CDR3 reads TGCAGCGTTGCCTTCAATCAACAGGGAAGAGGGGGACTGTATTTT. It yields the protein CSVAFNQQGRGGLYF. Full variable domain (missing parts from reference TRBV29-1 and TRBJ1-4): SAVISQKPSRDICQRGTSLTIQCQVDSQVTMMFWYRQQPGQSLTLIATANQGSEATYESGFVIDKFPISRPNLTFSTLTVSNMSPEDSSIYLCSVAFNQQGRGGLYFGSGTQLSVL.

In this sample, this clonotype turned up a few times. The V and J genes are TRBV3-1 and TRBJ2-3; TRBD2 might be the D (5 bases). The length of the CDR3 is 18 residues. The V and J ends lost 0 bases and 4 bases respectively, with 20 bases between them. Germline V gene sequence: CDR1 LGHDT, CDR2 YNNKEL (reference sequence). The chain's CDR3 is CASSQDGLAEIYADTQYF. Written as DNA, the CDR3 is TGTGCCAGCAGCCAAGATGGTCTAGCAGAGATTTATGCAGATACGCAGTATTTT.

Many counts were recorded for this clonotype. The chain recombines TRBV20-1 with TRBJ2-3; D gene unclear. Germline CDR1 DFQATT, CDR2 SNEGSKA (reference sequence). V lost 3 bases and J lost 2, with 6 bases in between. The CDR3 is 12 residues long. CDR3 residues: CSASKDTDTQYF. The CDR3 DNA sequence: TGCAGTGCTAGCAAGGACACAGATACGCAGTATTTT.

This clonotype was detected a few times. The CDR3 end shows no conserved phenylalanine or tryptophan, and so a read error is likely. J is TRBJ2-5 and V is TRBV7-6; the D is unclear. The CDR3 extends over 14 amino acids. Germline V gene sequence: CDR1 SGHVS, CDR2 FNYEAQ. Trimming stripped 6 bases from V and 1 base from J, with 12 bases between. CDR3 region: CASRPDILQETQYS. The CDR3 region has the DNA TGTGCCAGCAGACCCGACATTCTCCAAGAGACCCAGTACTCC.

A word on this clonotype: A much larger clone lies a single base off, so this may be a read error. The rearrangement joins TRBV5-1 to TRBJ2-7; the match to TRBD1 covers 7 bases. The J call is doubtful: the DNA matches TRBJ2-1 better. The germline V gene has CDR1 SGHRS and CDR2 YFSETQ. The CDR3 spans 15 residues. CDR3 DNA: TGCGCCAGCAGCTTCGAGTGGACAGGCTCCTACGAGCAGTTCTTC. This gives the protein CASSFEWTGSYEQFF.

CDR3 in amino acids: CASSPQKALRSEQYF. CDR3 in DNA: TGTGCCAGCAGCCCCCAGAAGGCCCTACGGAGCGAGCAGTACTTC. V is TRBV9 and J is TRBJ2-7; D is undetermined. V lost 4 bases, J lost 6 bases, and 20 bases lay in between. CDR3 size: 15 residues. Germline loops: CDR1 SGDLS, CDR2 YYNGEE.

The genes are TRBV7-2 and TRBJ2-1; D possibly corresponds to TRBD2 (5 bases). The length of the CDR3 is 16 residues. V lost 4 bases and J 1 base, leaving 14 bases between the germline ends. Germline CDR1 reads SGHTA; CDR2 reads FQGNSA. The CDR3 nucleotides read TGTGCCAGCAGCTCCTTGGACGGGATTTCCTACAATGAGCAGTTCTTC. Translated: CASSSLDGISYNEQFF.

As to this clonotype: Given a much more abundant clone one base away, this may be a read error. The CDR3 spells CASSSIYIRDWSYEQYF. The DNA of the CDR3 is TGTGCCAGCAGTTCAATTTATATCCGGGACTGGAGTTACGAGCAGTACTTC. This sequence joins TRBV28 and TRBJ2-7; TRBD2 is a possible D gene (6 bases). The germline CDR1 and CDR2 sequences are MDHEN and SYDVKM. The CDR3 is made up of 17 amino acids. V was pared by 4 bases and J by 4 bases, with 23 bases between.

This clonotype showed up just a few times. The gene calls are TRBV6-2 or TRBV6-3 and TRBJ2-2; D may be TRBD2 (6 bases). The V gene lost 4 bases and the J gene lost 1 base, with 16 bases spanning the gap. This CDR3 has 17 residues. Germline V gene sequence: CDR1 MNHEY, CDR2 SVGEGT. DNA of the CDR3: TGTGCCAGCAGTTGGGTCCGTCAGCGGGTGAACACCGGGGAGCTGTTTTTT. Translating gives CASSWVRQRVNTGELFF.